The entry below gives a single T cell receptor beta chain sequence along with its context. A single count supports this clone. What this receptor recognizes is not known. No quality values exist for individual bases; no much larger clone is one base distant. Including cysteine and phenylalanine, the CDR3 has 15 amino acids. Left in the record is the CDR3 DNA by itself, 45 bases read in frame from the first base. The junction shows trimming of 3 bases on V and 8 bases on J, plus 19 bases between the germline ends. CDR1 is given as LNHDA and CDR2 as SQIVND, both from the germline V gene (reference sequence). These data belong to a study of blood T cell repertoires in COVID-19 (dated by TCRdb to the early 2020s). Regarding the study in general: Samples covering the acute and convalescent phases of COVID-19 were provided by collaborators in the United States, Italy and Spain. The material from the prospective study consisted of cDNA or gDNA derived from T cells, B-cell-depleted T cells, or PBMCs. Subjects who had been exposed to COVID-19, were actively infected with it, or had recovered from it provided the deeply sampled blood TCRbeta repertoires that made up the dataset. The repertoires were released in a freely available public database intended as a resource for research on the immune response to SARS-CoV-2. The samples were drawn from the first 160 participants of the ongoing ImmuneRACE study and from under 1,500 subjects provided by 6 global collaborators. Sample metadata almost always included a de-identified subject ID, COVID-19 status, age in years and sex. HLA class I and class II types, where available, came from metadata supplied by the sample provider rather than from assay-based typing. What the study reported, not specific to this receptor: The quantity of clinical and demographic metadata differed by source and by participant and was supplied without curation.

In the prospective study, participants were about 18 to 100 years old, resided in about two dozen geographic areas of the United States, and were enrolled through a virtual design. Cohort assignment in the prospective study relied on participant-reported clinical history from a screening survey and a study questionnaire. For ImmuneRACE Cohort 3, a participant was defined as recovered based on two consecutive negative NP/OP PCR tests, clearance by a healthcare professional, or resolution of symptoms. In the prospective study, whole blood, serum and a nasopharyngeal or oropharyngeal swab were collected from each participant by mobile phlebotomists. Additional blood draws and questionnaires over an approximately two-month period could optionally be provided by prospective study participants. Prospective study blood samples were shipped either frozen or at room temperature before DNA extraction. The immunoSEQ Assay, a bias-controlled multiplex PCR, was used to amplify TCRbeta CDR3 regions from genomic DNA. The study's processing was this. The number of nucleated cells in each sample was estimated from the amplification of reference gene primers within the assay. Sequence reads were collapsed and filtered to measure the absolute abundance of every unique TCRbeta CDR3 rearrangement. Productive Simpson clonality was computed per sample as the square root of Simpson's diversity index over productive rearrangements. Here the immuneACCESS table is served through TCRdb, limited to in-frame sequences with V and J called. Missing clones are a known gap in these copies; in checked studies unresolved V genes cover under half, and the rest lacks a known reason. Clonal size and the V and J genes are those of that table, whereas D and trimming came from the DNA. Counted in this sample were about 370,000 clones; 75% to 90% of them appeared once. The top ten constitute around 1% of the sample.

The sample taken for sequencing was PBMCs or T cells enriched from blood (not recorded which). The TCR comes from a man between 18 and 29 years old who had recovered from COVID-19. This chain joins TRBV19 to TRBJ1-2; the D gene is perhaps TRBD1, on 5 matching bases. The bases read TGTGCCAGTAGTATGGAATCTCAGGGTACGGAAGGCTACACCTTC. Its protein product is CASSMESQGTEGYTF.